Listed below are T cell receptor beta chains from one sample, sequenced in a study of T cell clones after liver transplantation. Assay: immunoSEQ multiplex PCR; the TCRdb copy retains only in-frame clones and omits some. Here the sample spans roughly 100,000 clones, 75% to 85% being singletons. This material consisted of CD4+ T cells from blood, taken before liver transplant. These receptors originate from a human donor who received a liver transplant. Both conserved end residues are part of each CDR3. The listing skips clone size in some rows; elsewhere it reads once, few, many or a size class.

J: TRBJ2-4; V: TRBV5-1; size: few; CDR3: CASSLALAVDIQYF
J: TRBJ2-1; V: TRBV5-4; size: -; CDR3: CASSLSGEQFF
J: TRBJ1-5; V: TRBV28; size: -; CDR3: CASSGLREGEPQHF
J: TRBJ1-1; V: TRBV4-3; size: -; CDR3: CASSQDTGGTEAFF
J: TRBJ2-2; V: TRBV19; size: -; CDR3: CASADRTLTGELFF
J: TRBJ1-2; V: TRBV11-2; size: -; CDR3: CASSFGRLYGYTF
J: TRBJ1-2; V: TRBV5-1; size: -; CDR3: CASTLDGLTYYGYTF
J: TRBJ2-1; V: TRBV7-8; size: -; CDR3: CASSLVLVGEQFF
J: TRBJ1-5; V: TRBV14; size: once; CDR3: CASSQDYNQPQHF
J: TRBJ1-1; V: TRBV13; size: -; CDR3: CASSQDRAEAFF
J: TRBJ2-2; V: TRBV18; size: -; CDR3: CASSPLRGDTGELFF
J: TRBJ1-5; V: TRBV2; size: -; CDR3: CASSELRGNQPQHF
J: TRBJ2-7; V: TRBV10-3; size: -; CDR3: CAIRDPGATGTSGTYEQYF
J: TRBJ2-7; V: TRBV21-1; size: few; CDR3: CASLYEQYF
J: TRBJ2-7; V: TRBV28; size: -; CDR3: CASRQGPYEQYF
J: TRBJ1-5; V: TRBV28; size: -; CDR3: CANSESSQPQHF
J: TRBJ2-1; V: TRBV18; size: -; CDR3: CASSLAGAGGNEQFF
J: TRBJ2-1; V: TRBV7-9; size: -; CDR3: CASSSLTSGGGSLNEQFF
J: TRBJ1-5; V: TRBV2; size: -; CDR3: CASSTDGGNQPQHF
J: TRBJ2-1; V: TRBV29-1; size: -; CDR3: CSVEDLLADTYNEQFF
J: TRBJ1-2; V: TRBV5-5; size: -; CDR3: CASSLGAGRNYGYTF
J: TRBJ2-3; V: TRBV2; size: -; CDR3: CASTSTGNTDTQYF
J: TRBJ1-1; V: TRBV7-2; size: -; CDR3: CASSLVQGARTEAFF
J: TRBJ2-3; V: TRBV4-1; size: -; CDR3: CASSLRGAGTDTQYF
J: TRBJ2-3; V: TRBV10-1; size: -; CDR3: CASSESGTDTQYF
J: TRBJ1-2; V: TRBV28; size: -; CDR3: CASREGVRGNYGYTF
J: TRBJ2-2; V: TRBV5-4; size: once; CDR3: CASSLEGRPTGELFF
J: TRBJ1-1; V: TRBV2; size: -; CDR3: CATKEGIRAEAFF
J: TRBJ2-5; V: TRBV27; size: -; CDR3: CASSNLGQTQETQYF
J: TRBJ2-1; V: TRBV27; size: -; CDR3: CASSRQTSGSMNEQFF
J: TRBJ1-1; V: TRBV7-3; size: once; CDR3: CASSSGGGNTEAFF
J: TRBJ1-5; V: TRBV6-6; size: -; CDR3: CASSSQQGNNQPQHF
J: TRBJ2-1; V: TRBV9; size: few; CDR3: CASSPRRGEQFF
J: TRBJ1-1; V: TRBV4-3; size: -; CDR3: CASSQDLRIPEAFF
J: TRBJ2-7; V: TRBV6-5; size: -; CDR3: CASGTPTYEQYF